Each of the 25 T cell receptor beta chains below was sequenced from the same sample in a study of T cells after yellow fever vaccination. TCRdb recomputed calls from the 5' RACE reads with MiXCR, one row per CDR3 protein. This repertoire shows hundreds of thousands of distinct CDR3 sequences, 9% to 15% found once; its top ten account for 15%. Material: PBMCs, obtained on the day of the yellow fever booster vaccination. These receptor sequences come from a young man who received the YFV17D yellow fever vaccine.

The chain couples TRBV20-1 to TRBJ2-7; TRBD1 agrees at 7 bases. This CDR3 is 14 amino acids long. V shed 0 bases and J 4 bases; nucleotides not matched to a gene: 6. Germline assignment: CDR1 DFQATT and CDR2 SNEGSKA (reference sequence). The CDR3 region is CSARDDRDRYEQYF. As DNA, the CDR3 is TGCAGTGCTAGAGATGACCGGGACAGATACGAGCAGTACTTC.

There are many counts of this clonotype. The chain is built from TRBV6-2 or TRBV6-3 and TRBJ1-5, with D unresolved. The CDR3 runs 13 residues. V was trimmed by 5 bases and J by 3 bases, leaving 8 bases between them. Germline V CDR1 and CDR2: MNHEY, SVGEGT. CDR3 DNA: TGTGCCAGCAGTGACCGCCTCAATCAGCCCCAGCATTTT. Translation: CASSDRLNQPQHF.

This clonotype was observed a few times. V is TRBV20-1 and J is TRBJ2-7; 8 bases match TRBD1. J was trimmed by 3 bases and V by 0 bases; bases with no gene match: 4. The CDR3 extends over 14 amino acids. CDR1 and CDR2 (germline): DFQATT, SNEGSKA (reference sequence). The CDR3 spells CSARDRDRLYEQYF. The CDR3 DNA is TGCAGTGCTAGAGATCGGGACAGGCTCTACGAGCAGTACTTC.

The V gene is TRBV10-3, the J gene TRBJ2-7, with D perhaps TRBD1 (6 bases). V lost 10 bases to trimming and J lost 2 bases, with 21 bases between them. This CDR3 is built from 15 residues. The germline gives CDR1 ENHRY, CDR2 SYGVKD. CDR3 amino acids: CATRNSDRTPYEQYF. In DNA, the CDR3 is TGTGCCACCAGAAACTCGGACAGAACTCCCTACGAGCAGTACTTC.

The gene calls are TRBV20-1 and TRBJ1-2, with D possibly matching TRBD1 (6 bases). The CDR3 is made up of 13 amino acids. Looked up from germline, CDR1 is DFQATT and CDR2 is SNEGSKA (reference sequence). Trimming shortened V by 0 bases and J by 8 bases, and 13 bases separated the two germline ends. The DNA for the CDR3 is TGCAGTGCTAGAGACCCACAGGGTGGCGGCTACACCTTC. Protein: CSARDPQGGGYTF.

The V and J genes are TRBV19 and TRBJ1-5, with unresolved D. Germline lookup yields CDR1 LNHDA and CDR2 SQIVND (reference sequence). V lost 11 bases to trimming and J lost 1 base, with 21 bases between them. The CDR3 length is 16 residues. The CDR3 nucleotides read TGTGCCGTTAAGGCAAATGCTCACCAGAGCAATCAGCCCCAGCATTTT. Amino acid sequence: CAVKANAHQSNQPQHF.

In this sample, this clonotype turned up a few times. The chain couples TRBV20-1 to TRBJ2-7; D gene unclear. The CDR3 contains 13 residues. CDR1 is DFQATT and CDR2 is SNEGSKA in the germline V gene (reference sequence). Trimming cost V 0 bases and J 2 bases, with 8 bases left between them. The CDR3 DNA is TGCAGTGCTAGAGACAGCCGGACCTACGAGCAGTACTTC. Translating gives CSARDSRTYEQYF.

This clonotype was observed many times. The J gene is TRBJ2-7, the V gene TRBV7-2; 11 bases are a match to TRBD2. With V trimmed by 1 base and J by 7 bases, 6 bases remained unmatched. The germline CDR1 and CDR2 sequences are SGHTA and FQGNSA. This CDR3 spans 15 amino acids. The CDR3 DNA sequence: TGTGCCAGCAGCTTAGACCCTAGCGGGGGGCGGGAGCAGTACTTC. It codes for CASSLDPSGGREQYF.

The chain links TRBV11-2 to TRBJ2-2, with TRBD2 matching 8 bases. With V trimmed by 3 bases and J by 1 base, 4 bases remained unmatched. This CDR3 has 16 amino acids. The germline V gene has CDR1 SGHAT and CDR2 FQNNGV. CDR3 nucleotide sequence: TGTGCCAGCAGCTTCCCACTAGCGGTGAACACCGGGGAGCTGTTTTTT. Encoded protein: CASSFPLAVNTGELFF.

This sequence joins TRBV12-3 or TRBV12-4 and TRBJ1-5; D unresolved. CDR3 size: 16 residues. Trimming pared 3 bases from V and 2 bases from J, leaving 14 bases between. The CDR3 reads CASSFTRLEGNQPQHF. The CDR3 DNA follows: TGTGCCAGCAGTTTCACCAGGTTAGAGGGCAATCAGCCCCAGCATTTT.

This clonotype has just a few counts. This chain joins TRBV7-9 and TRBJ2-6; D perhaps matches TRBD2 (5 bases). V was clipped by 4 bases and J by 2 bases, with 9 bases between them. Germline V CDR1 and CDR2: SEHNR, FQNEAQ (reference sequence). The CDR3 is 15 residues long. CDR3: CASSSGLAGANVLTF. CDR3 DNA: TGTGCCAGCAGCTCCGGACTGGCTGGGGCCAACGTCCTGACTTTC.

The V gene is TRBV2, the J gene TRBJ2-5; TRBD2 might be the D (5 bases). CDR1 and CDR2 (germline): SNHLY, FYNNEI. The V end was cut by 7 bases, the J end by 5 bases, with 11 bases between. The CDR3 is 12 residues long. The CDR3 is CASTIQRETQYF. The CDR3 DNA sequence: TGTGCCAGCACTATTCAGCGGGAGACCCAGTACTTC. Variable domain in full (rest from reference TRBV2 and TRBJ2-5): EPEVTQTPSHQVTQMGQEVILRCVPISNHLYFYWYRQILGQKVEFLVSFYNNEISEKSEIFDDQFSVERPDGSNFTLKIRSTKLEDSAMYFCASTIQRETQYFGPGTRLLVL.

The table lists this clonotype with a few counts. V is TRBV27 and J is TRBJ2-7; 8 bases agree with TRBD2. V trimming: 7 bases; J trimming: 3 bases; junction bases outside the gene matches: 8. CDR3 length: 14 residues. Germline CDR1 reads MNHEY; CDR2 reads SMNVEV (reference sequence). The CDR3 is CASTQAGVGYEQYF. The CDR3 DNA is TGTGCCAGCACCCAAGCGGGAGTAGGCTACGAGCAGTACTTC.

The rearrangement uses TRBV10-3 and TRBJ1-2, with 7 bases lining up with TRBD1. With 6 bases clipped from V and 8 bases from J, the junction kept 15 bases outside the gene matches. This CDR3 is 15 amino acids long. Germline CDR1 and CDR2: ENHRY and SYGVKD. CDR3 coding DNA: TGTGCCATCAGGAGACCGACAGGGAACGAGAGGGGCTACACCTTC. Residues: CAIRRPTGNERGYTF.

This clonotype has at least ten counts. The CDR3 DNA sequence: TGCGCCAGCAGCTCCCTAGCGGGAGGGCCACACAATGAGCAGTTCTTC. Its translation is CASSSLAGGPHNEQFF. This chain uses TRBV5-1 with TRBJ2-1, with 12 bases fitting TRBD2. Germline lookup yields CDR1 SGHRS and CDR2 YFSETQ. The CDR3 loop spans 16 amino acids. Trimming took 3 bases from V and 5 from J; bases not matched to a gene: 6.

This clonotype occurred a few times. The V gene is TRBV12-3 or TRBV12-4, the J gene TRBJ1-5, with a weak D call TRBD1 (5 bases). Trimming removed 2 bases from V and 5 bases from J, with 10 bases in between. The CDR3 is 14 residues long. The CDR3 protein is CASSLSGPYQPQHF. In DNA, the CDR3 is TGTGCCAGCAGTTTATCGGGGCCCTATCAGCCCCAGCATTTT.

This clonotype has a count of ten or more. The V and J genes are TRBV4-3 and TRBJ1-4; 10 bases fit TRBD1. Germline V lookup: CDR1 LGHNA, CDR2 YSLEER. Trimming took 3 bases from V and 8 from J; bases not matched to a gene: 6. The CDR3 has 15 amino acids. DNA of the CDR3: TGCGCCAGCAGCCACCGGACAGGGGGAGGCGAAAAACTGTTTTTT. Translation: CASSHRTGGGEKLFF.

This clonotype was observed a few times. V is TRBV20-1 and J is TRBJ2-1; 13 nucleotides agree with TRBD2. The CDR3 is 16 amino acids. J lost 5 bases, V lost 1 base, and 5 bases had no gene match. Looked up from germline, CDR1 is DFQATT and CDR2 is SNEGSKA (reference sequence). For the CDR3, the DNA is TGCAGTGCTAGAGCCCTTGGGACTAGCGGGAACAATGAGCAGTTCTTC. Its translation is CSARALGTSGNNEQFF.

CDR3 nucleotide sequence: TGCAGTGCTAGAGGGCTAGGGGGCGGAGGGATCCATACGCAGTATTTT. Encoded protein: CSARGLGGGGIHTQYF. V is TRBV20-1 and J is TRBJ2-3, with D maybe TRBD1 (7 bases). Trimming removed 1 base at V and 7 bases at J, with 21 bases between. CDR1 is DFQATT and CDR2 is SNEGSKA in the germline V gene (reference sequence). The CDR3 length is 16 residues.

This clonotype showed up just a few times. The CDR3 DNA follows: TGTGCCGTTGGGACAGGGAATCAGCCCCAGCATTTT. Protein sequence: CAVGTGNQPQHF. The chain uses TRBV10-3 and TRBJ1-5; 9 bases fit TRBD1. The V gene end was trimmed by 11 bases and the J gene end by 4 bases; junction bases not matched to a gene: 3. The germline V gene has CDR1 ENHRY and CDR2 SYGVKD. The CDR3 covers 12 residues.

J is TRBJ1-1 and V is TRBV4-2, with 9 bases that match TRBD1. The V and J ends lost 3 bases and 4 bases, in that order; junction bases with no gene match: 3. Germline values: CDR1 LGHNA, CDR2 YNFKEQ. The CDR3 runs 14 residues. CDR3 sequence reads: CASSHDRGATEAFF. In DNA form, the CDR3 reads TGTGCCAGCAGCCACGACAGGGGGGCCACTGAAGCTTTCTTT.

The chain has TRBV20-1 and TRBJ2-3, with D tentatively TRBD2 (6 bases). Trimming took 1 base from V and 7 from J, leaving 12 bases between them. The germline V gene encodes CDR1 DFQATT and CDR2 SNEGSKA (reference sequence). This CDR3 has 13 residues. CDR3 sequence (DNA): TGCAGTGCTAGAGTGGCGGGAACCCATACGCAGTATTTT. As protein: CSARVAGTHTQYF.

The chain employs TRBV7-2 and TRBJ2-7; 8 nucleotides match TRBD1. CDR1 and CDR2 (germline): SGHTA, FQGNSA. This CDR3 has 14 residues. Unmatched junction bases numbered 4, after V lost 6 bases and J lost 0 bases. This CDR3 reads CASRPTGDSYEQYF. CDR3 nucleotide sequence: TGTGCCAGCAGACCGACAGGGGACTCCTACGAGCAGTACTTC.

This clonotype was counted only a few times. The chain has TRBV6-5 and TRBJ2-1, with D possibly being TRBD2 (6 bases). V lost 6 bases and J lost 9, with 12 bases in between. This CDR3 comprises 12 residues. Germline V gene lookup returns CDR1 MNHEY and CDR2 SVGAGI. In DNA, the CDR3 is TGTGCCAGCAGGGGCCGTAGCGGTGAGCAGTTCTTC. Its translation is CASRGRSGEQFF.

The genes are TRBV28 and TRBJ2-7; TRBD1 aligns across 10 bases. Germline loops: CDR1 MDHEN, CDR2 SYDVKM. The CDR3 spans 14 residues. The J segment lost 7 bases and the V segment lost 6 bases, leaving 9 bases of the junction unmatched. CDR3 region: CASSKETGGREQYF. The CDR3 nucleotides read TGTGCCAGCAGCAAAGAGACAGGGGGCAGGGAGCAGTACTTC.